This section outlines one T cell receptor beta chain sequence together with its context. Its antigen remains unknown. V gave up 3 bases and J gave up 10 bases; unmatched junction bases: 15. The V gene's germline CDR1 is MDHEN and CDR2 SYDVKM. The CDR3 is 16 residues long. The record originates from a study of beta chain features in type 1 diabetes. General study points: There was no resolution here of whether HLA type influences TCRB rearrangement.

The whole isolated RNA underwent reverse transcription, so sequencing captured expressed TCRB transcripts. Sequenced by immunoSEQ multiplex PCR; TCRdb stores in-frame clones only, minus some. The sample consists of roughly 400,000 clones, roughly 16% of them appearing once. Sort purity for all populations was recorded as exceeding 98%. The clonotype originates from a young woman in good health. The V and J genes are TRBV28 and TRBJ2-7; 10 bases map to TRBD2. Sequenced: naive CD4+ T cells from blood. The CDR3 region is CASSFVASGSNLSQYF. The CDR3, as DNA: TGTGCCAGCAGTTTTGTGGCTAGCGGGAGTAACTTGTCTCAGTACTTC.